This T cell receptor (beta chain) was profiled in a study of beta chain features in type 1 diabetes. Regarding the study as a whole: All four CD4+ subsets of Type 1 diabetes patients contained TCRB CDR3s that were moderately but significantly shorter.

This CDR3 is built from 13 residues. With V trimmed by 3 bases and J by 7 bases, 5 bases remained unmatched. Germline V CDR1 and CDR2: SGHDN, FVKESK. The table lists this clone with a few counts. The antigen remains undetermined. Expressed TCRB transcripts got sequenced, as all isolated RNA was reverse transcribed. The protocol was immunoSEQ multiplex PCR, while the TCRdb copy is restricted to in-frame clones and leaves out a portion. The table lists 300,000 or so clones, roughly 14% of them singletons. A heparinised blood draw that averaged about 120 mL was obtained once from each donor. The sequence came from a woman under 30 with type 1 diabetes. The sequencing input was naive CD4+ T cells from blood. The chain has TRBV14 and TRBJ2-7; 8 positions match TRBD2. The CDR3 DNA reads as TGTGCCAGCAGCCACCGGGAGGGCCGGGAGCAGTACGTC. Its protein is CASSHREGREQYV.